The rows below give T cell receptor beta chains drawn from one sample of a study of blood T cell repertoires in COVID-19. This table comes from immunoSEQ multiplex PCR, and its TCRdb copy is limited to in-frame clones, with some not included. There are 200,000 or so clones in the sample; about 88% occur only once, and about 6.8% lies in the top ten. Sequencing was performed on peripheral blood. These receptors were taken from a middle-aged woman who had recovered from COVID-19. Both conserved end residues are part of each CDR3. Fields, in order: CDR3 DNA, CDR3 protein, D gene, V gene, clone size, J gene. D genes are given only for firm matches. The size field is filled for only some rows; it gives once, few, many or a size class.

TGCAGTGCTAGAGGAACAGGGGACCTCCACTTT CSARGTGDLHF TRBD1 TRBV20-1 NA TRBJ1-6
TGCGCCAGCAGCTTGGGTCCAGGGCTTGAGCAGTTCTTC CASSLGPGLEQFF NA TRBV5-1 NA TRBJ2-1
TGTGCCAGCAGTACCCGAGATTTAACTAGCGGGACACCCTACGAGCAGTACTTC CASSTRDLTSGTPYEQYF TRBD2 TRBV27 NA TRBJ2-7
TGCAGCGTTGAAGATGGACACTCCACTGGGGACACTGAAGCTTTCTTT CSVEDGHSTGDTEAFF NA TRBV29-1 NA TRBJ1-1
TGCGCCAGCAGCCTGGGGACTAGCGGGAGCGGGTCCTACGAGCAGTACTTC CASSLGTSGSGSYEQYF TRBD2 TRBV5-1 NA TRBJ2-7
TGTGCCAGCCGCCAGGGCAGGGCCCCTTTGAGTACAGATACGCAGTATTTT CASRQGRAPLSTDTQYF NA TRBV19 NA TRBJ2-3
TGTGCCAGCAGCTTAGATCCGGCAGGGTGGTATGAGCAGTTCTTC CASSLDPAGWYEQFF NA TRBV11-1 NA TRBJ2-1
TGTGCCAGCAGTCCCGTCTCAGATACGCAGTATTTT CASSPVSDTQYF NA TRBV13 NA TRBJ2-3
TGTGCCAGCAGCGTAGGCCCGGGACAGGGGGGCTACGAGCAGTACTTC CASSVGPGQGGYEQYF TRBD1 TRBV9 NA TRBJ2-7
TGTGCCAGCAGTCAGTCCTACGAGCAGTACTTC CASSQSYEQYF NA TRBV2 few TRBJ2-7
TGCGCCAGCAGCCGCCATGCGGGCGGGAGACCCCTCGAGCAGTACTTC CASSRHAGGRPLEQYF TRBD2 TRBV5-1 NA TRBJ2-7
TGTGCCAGCAGCTTGGTGGCTAGCGGGAGGGCAGATGAGCAGTTCTTC CASSLVASGRADEQFF TRBD2 TRBV5-5 NA TRBJ2-1
TGTGCCGTACAGGGGAGCTACGAGCAGTACTTC CAVQGSYEQYF TRBD1 TRBV6-5 once TRBJ2-7
TGCGCCAGCAGCCAAGGCCAGGCGGGAGGCGAGACCCAGTACTTC CASSQGQAGGETQYF TRBD2 TRBV4-3 NA TRBJ2-5